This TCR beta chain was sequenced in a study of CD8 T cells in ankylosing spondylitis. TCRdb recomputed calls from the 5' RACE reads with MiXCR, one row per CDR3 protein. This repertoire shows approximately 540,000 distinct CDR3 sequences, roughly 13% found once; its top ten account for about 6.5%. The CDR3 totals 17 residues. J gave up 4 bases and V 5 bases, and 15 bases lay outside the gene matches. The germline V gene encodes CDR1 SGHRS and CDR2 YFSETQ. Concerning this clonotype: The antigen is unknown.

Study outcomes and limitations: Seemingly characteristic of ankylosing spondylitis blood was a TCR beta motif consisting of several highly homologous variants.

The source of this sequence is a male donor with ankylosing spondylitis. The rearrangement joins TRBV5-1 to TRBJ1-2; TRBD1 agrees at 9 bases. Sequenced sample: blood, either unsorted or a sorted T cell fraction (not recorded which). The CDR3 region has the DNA TGCGCCAGCAGTAAAGCAGGACAGGGGTCGATAGTCTATGGCTACACCTTC. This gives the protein CASSKAGQGSIVYGYTF.